This T cell receptor (beta chain) is from a study of shared clonotypes between healthy human individuals. Assay used: immunoSEQ multiplex PCR; TCRdb lists only in-frame clones, some missing. The sample lists around 480,000 clones; 60% to 80% were seen once. The CDR3 is 14 residues long. Germline lookup yields CDR1 SGHRS and CDR2 YFSETQ. V dropped 0 bases and J dropped 6; count of bases not matched to a gene: 5. The clonotype originates from a woman between 35 and 50 years old in good health. Some clones in this sample may be carry-over from other donors' samples. The material sequenced was PBMCs. The gene calls are TRBV5-1 and TRBJ2-7; 8 bases fit TRBD2. CDR3 DNA sequence: TGCGCCAGCAGCTTGGGCGGGGGGCTGAGCGAGCAGTACTTC. Its protein product is CASSLGGGLSEQYF.